The table lists the clone carrying this TCR beta chain with many counts. What it binds is unknown. The data were taken from a study of CD8 T cells in ankylosing spondylitis. With molecular barcodes, quantitative 5'-RACE was used to make the TCR beta libraries. TCRdb re-called the 5' RACE reads with MiXCR, one entry per CDR3 protein. The sample yields over 600,000 distinct CDR3 sequences, 15% to 20% seen once. General study points: What appeared characteristic of ankylosing spondylitis blood was a TCR beta motif of fewer than ten highly homologous variants.

The V gene end was trimmed by 4 bases and the J gene end by 6 bases; junction bases not matched to a gene: 9. Looked up from germline, CDR1 is DFQATT and CDR2 is SNEGSKA (reference sequence). This CDR3 is 14 amino acids long. The chain is built from TRBV20-1 and TRBJ1-1; TRBD1 agrees at 9 bases. The receptor was isolated from a male donor with ankylosing spondylitis. Source material: blood, either unsorted or a sorted T cell fraction (not recorded which). This chain's CDR3 is CSANEGQGRPEAFF. The CDR3 region has the DNA TGCAGTGCTAATGAGGGACAGGGACGGCCTGAAGCTTTCTTT.